A selection of T cell receptor beta chains follows, all from one sample in a study of T cell responses to AZD1222 COVID-19 vaccine. Repertoires were generated with immunoSEQ multiplex PCR, while TCRdb's copy carries only in-frame clones and drops some. The sample records 130,000 to 150,000 clones, about nine tenths being singletons. The sequences come from peripheral blood, collected on day 0 of AZD1222 vaccination. These receptors were taken from an adult in good health. Each CDR3 is given with its conserved first and last residue. Fields, in order: clone size, D gene, V gene, J gene, CDR3 DNA, CDR3 protein. D genes are given only for firm matches. Size values are once, few and many counts, or a class for expanded clones, and some rows have none.

>once|-|TRBV3-1/TRBV3-2|TRBJ1-5
TGTGCCAGCACCTCAGGCGGGGGCCAGCCCCAGCATTTT
CASTSGGGQPQHF
>-|TRBD2|TRBV28|TRBJ2-7
TGTGCCAGCAGATTAGCGGGAGGGCCTACTCACGAGCAGTACTTC
CASRLAGGPTHEQYF
>once|TRBD1|TRBV18|TRBJ2-1
TGTGCCAGCTCGCGGGACAGGCAGTACAATGAGCAGTTCTTC
CASSRDRQYNEQFF
>-|-|TRBV7-2|TRBJ2-7
TGTGCCAGCAGCTTAGTTCCCGGCCAGGGTTCCTACGAGCAGTACTTC
CASSLVPGQGSYEQYF
>-|-|TRBV7-9|TRBJ2-3
TGTGCCAGCAGCTTAGCGGGGTTTTTT
CASSLAGFF
>-|-|TRBV28|TRBJ2-3
TGTGCCAGCAGTTTACCAAGCTCCGCAGATACGCAGTATTTT
CASSLPSSADTQYF
>-|-|TRBV3-1/TRBV3-2|TRBJ2-7
TGTGCCAGCAGCCAACCGACTCGCCGGCACGAGCAGTACTTC
CASSQPTRRHEQYF
>-|-|TRBV15|TRBJ2-3
TGTGCCACCAGCAGAGGGCGGTACACAGATACGCAGTATTTT
CATSRGRYTDTQYF
>-|-|TRBV3-1/TRBV3-2|TRBJ2-7
TGTGCCAGCAGCCAATTCGGTTCGGTGAACCCCAACGAGCAGTACTTC
CASSQFGSVNPNEQYF
>-|-|TRBV27|TRBJ1-6
TGTGCCAGCAGCCCCTCCGCCGGGGGAAATTCACCCCTCCACTTT
CASSPSAGGNSPLHF
>-|TRBD2|TRBV27|TRBJ2-1
TGTGCCAGCAGACGACCGGGACTAGCAAATGAGCAGTTCTTC
CASRRPGLANEQFF
>once|-|TRBV7-6|TRBJ2-2
TGTGCCAGCAGCTCGGGACAAGAAGGCACCGGGGAGCTGTTTTTT
CASSSGQEGTGELFF
>-|TRBD2|TRBV25-1|TRBJ2-1
TGTGCCAGCAGTGAATTGGGGCGGGAGGGCCGCTACAATGAGCAGTTCTTC
CASSELGREGRYNEQFF
>-|-|TRBV28|TRBJ1-2
TGTGCCACCATCCACCCTCCCTCGAAGGGCCTGGGCTACACCTTC
CATIHPPSKGLGYTF
>-|TRBD2|TRBV4-1|TRBJ2-5
TGCGCCAGCAGCCAAGACGGAACTAGCGGGAGTGTGGACCAAGAGACCCAGTACTTC
CASSQDGTSGSVDQETQYF
>-|-|TRBV2|TRBJ1-4
TGTGCCAGCAAAGTAGTACAAACAGGAGAGTTTAATGAAAAACTGTTTTTT
CASKVVQTGEFNEKLFF
>-|-|TRBV27|TRBJ2-7
TGTGCCAGCAGTTCCGGCCGGGGGTGGCACGAGCAGTACTTC
CASSSGRGWHEQYF
>-|-|TRBV5-1|TRBJ1-2
TGCGCCAGCAGCTTGAGTCGACAGAACTATGGCTACACCTTC
CASSLSRQNYGYTF
>-|-|TRBV29-1|TRBJ2-1
TGCAGCGGAAGGACAGCTAAGGGCTACAATGAGCAGTTCTTC
CSGRTAKGYNEQFF
>-|-|TRBV5-1|TRBJ2-3
TGCGCCAGCAGCTTGGAATCCCAGGGGTCTGTTGATACGCAGTATTTT
CASSLESQGSVDTQYF
>-|TRBD1|TRBV9|TRBJ1-2
TGTGCCAGCAGCGTAGCACCAGGGGGGTCTAACTATGGCTACACCTTC
CASSVAPGGSNYGYTF
>-|-|TRBV7-3|TRBJ2-7
TGTGCCAGCAGCTTAATGGGCTCCGGGCAGGGGAGGTACGAGCAGTACTTC
CASSLMGSGQGRYEQYF
>few|TRBD1|TRBV2|TRBJ1-5
TGTGCCAGCAGTGAAGCGCTAACAGGGGAACATAGCAATCAGCCCCAGCATTTT
CASSEALTGEHSNQPQHF
>-|-|TRBV4-1|TRBJ1-6
TGCGCCAGCAGCCTGGGCGGGGCGTTAGGGCTGAATTCACCCCTCCACTTT
CASSLGGALGLNSPLHF
>-|-|TRBV5-5|TRBJ1-1
TGTGCCAGCAGCTTGCGGGGTAGAGACATGAACACTGAAGCTTTCTTT
CASSLRGRDMNTEAFF
>-|-|TRBV28|TRBJ1-2
TGTGCCAGCAGCAAGGGGAAGAGCTATGGCTACACCTTC
CASSKGKSYGYTF
>-|TRBD1|TRBV27|TRBJ2-2
TGTGCCAGCAGTTCCGGGACAGGCCACACCGGGGAGCTGTTTTTT
CASSSGTGHTGELFF
>-|-|TRBV28|TRBJ1-4
TGTGCCAGCAGGCTGTCGGACAGAAGACTGTTTTTT
CASRLSDRRLFF
>-|-|TRBV27|TRBJ2-1
TGTGCCAGCAGTTTAGGGGTAGGCTCCTACAATGAGCAGTTCTTC
CASSLGVGSYNEQFF
>-|-|TRBV19|TRBJ1-5
TGTGCCAGTAGTACCTTGACCCGGGTGGGGGGTTCGCCCCAGCATTTT
CASSTLTRVGGSPQHF
>-|-|TRBV11-2|TRBJ1-2
TGTGCCAGCAGCTCCAAAGTCCGGGGGTTGGGCTACACCTTC
CASSSKVRGLGYTF
>-|TRBD1|TRBV28|TRBJ2-5
TGTGCCAGCAGTTTTAGGGACAGAGAAGAGACCCAGTACTTC
CASSFRDREETQYF
>-|TRBD2|TRBV18|TRBJ2-4
TGTGCCAGCTCACATCGACTAGCGGGAGAGTATTCCAAAAACATTCAGTACTTC
CASSHRLAGEYSKNIQYF
>-|-|TRBV7-8|TRBJ1-1
TGTGCCAGCAGCTTAGTCCGGACCGGGATTCGGAACACTGAAGCTTTCTTT
CASSLVRTGIRNTEAFF
>-|TRBD1|TRBV15|TRBJ1-1
TGTGCCACCAGCAGAAGGACAGGGGAATCTGAAGCTTTCTTT
CATSRRTGESEAFF
>-|-|TRBV2|TRBJ2-7
TGTGCCAGCAGTGAAGGGCCCCTTTTCCACGAGCAGTACTTC
CASSEGPLFHEQYF
>-|-|TRBV11-2|TRBJ1-1
TGTGCCAGCAGCTTAGTCCCAGGGCTGAACACTGAAGCTTTCTTT
CASSLVPGLNTEAFF
>-|-|TRBV28|TRBJ1-6
TGTGCCAGCAGTTCGCGGGGAGTCGTTAATAGTTCACCCCTCCACTTT
CASSSRGVVNSSPLHF
>-|-|TRBV3-1/TRBV3-2|TRBJ1-2
TGTGCCAGCAGCCAGGGCTTCCTTACGGTAGAAGGCGGCTACACCTTC
CASSQGFLTVEGGYTF
>-|-|TRBV19|TRBJ2-3
TGTGCCAGTAGCTCGGGCTCCTACAACTCGCAGTATTTT
CASSSGSYNSQYF
>-|-|TRBV18|TRBJ2-1
TGTGCCAGCTCACCTACCACTCGACTCCTGGAGCAGTTCTTC
CASSPTTRLLEQFF